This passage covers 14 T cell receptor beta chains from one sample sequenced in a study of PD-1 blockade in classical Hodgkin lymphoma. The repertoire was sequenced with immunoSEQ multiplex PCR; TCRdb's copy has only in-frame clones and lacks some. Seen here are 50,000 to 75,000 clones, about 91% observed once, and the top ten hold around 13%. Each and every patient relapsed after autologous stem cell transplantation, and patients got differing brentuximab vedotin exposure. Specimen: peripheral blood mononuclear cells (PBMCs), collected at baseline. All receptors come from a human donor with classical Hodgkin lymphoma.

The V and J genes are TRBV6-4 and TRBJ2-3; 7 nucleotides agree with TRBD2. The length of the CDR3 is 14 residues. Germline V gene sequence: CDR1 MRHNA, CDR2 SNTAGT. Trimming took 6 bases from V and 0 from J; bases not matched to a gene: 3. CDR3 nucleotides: TGTGCCAGCAGCTCGGGGGGAAGCACAGATACGCAGTATTTT. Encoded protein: CASSSGGSTDTQYF.

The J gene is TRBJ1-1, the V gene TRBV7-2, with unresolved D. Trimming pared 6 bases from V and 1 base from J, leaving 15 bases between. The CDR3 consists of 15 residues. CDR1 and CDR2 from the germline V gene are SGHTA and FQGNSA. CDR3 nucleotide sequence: TGTGCCAGCAGACACTCCTCGGACGGGAACACTGAAGCTTTCTTT. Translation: CASRHSSDGNTEAFF.

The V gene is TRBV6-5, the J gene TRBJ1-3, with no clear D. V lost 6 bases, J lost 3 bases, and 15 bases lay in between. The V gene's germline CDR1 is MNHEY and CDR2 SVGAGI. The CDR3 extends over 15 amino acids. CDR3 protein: CASRDGGDVGNTIYF. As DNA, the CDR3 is TGTGCCAGCAGAGACGGTGGAGATGTTGGAAACACCATATATTTT.

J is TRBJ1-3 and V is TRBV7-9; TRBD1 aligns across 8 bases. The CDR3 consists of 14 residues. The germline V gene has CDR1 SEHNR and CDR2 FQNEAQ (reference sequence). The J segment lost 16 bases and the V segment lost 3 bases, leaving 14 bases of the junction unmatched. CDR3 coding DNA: TGTGCCAGCAGCTTGGGGTCATCCGGGACAGGACGGTATTTT. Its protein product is CASSLGSSGTGRYF.

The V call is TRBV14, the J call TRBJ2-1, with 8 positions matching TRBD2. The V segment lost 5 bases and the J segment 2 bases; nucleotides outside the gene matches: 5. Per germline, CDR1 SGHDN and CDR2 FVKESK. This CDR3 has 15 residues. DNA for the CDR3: TGTGCCAGCAGCTGGCTAGCGGGCGCCTACAATGAGCAGTTCTTC. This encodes CASSWLAGAYNEQFF.

The CDR3 protein is CASSPPGGFEQFF. DNA of the CDR3: TGTGCCAGCAGCCCCCCAGGGGGGTTTGAGCAGTTCTTC. The rearrangement links TRBV7-2 to TRBJ2-1; weak D call: TRBD1 (7 bases). V dropped 5 bases and J dropped 9 bases, with 14 bases sitting between them. The V gene's germline CDR1 is SGHTA and CDR2 FQGNSA. This CDR3 comprises 13 residues.

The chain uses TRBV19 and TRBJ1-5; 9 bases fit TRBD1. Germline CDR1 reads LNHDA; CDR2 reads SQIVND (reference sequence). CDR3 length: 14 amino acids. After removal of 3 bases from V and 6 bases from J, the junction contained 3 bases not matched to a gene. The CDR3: CASSIGDRVQPQHF. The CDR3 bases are TGTGCCAGTAGTATCGGGGACAGGGTTCAGCCCCAGCATTTT.

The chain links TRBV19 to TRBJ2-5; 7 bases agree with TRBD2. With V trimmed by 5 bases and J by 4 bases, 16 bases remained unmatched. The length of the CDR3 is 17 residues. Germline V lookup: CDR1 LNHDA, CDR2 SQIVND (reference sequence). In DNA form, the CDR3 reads TGTGCCAGTAGTCGGGCGGGGGAGCCAAGTAGGGGAGAGACCCAGTACTTC. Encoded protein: CASSRAGEPSRGETQYF.

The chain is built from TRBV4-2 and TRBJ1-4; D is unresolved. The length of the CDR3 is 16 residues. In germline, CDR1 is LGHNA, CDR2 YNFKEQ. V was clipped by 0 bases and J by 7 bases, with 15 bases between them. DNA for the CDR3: TGTGCCAGCAGCCAAGATTTGGGAAGGATGGGTGAAAAACTGTTTTTT. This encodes CASSQDLGRMGEKLFF.

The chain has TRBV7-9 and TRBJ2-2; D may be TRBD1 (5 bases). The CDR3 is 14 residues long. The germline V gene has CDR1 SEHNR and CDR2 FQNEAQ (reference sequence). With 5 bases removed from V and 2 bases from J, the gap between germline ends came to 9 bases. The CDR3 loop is CASSRGTNTGELFF. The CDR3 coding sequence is TGTGCCAGCAGCAGGGGCACCAACACCGGGGAGCTGTTTTTT.

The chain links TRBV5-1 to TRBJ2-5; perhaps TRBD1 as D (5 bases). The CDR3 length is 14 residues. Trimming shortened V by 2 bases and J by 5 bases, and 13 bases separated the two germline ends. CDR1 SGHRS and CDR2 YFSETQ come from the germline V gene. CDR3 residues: CASSLAGFLETQYF. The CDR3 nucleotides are TGCGCCAGCAGCTTAGCAGGGTTCTTGGAGACCCAGTACTTC.

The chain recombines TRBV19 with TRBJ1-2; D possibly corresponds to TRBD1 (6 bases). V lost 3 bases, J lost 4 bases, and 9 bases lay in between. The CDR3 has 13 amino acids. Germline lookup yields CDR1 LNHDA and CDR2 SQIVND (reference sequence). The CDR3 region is CASSIKDSYGYTF. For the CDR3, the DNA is TGTGCCAGTAGTATCAAGGACAGCTATGGCTACACCTTC. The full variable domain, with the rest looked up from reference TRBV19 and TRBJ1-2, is DGGITQSPKYLFRKEGQNVTLSCEQNLNHDAMYWYRQDPGQGLRLIYYSQIVNDFQKGDIAEGYSVSREKKESFPLTVTSAQKNPTAFYLCASSIKDSYGYTFGSGTRLTVV.

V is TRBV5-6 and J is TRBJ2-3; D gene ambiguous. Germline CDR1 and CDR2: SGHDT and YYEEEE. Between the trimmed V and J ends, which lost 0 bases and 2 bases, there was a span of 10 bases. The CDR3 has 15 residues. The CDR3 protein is CASSLGPYLTDTQYF. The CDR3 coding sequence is TGTGCCAGCAGCTTGGGCCCCTACCTCACAGATACGCAGTATTTT.

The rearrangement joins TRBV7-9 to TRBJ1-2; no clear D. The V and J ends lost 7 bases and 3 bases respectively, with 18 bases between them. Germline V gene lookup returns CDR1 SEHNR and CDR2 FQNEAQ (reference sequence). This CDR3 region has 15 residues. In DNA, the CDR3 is TGTGCCAGCATCATACCCGGTAAAGGAGACTATGGCTACACCTTC. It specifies CASIIPGKGDYGYTF.